The 4 T cell receptor beta chains below all came from one sample that was sequenced in a study of blood T cell repertoires in COVID-19. The protocol was immunoSEQ multiplex PCR, while the TCRdb copy is restricted to in-frame clones and leaves out a portion. The data show 45,000 to 55,000 clones, with about 82% seen just once and about 10% held by the top ten. The sample consisted of peripheral blood. Every receptor here comes from a man aged 65 to 79 with active COVID-19.

This chain joins TRBV6-2 or TRBV6-3 and TRBJ2-6, with 9 nucleotides matching TRBD1. The V gene's germline CDR1 is MNHEY and CDR2 SVGEGT. After removal of 3 bases from V and 1 base from J, the junction contained 16 bases not matched to a gene. CDR3 size: 21 residues. The CDR3 sequence: CASSYGVRRDRDKSGANVLTF. CDR3 coding DNA: TGTGCCAGCAGTTATGGGGTACGCCGGGACAGGGATAAATCTGGGGCCAACGTCCTGACTTTC.

The chain couples TRBV19 to TRBJ1-5, with D possibly TRBD1 on 5 matching bases. Between the trimmed V and J ends, which lost 7 bases and 1 base, there was a span of 14 bases. This CDR3 has 15 amino acids. Germline V gene sequence: CDR1 LNHDA, CDR2 SQIVND (reference sequence). CDR3 DNA sequence: TGTGCCAGTAAGGAGGGGTTGGAGAGCAATCAGCCCCAGCATTTT. Its translation is CASKEGLESNQPQHF.

The J gene is TRBJ1-6, the V gene TRBV18, with D maybe TRBD1 (5 bases). Germline V CDR1 and CDR2: KGHSH, LQKENI. CDR3 size: 19 residues. Deletions cut 4 bases from V and 8 bases from J, with 27 bases between. CDR3 region: CASSRSSNVPGLRDSPLHF. The CDR3, as DNA: TGTGCCAGCTCACGATCCTCGAACGTCCCGGGACTGAGAGATTCACCCCTCCACTTT.

Notes on this clone: Mismatch with germline at one junction end may stem from a read error. The chain employs TRBV19 and TRBJ2-5; maybe TRBD1 (5 bases). Germline-derived CDR1 and CDR2 are LNHDA and SQIVND (reference sequence). The CDR3 contains 16 residues. The CDR3 protein is CASSRNHRNYQETQYF. As DNA, the CDR3 is TGTGCCAGCAGTAGGAACCACAGGAATTACCAAGAGACCCAGTACTTC.